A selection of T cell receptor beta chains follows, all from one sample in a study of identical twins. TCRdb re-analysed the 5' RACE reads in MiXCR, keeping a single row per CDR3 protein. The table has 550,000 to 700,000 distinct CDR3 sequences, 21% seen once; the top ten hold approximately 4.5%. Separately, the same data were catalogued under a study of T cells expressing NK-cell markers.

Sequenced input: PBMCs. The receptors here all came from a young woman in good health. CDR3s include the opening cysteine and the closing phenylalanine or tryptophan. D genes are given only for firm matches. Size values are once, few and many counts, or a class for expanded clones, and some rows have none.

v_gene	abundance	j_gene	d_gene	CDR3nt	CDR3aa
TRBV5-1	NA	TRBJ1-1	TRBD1	TGCGCCAGCAGCCGAGACAGGGTGTCAACTGAAGCTTTCTTT	CASSRDRVSTEAFF
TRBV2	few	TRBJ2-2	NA	TGTGCCAGCAGTGTTAAGAGGGGCGCCGGGGAGCTGTTTTTT	CASSVKRGAGELFF
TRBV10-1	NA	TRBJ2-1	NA	TGCGCCAGCGCCCTAGGAGGGGGGGCCAGGGGTGAGCAGTTCTTC	CASALGGGARGEQFF
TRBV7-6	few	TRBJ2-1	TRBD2	TGTGCCAGCAGCCCACGGGTACCTCAGCGGGAGGGCCGTAATGAGCAGTTCTTC	CASSPRVPQREGRNEQFF
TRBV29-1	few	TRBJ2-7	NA	TGCAGCACAAAGCAGGGGCCCTACGAGCAGTACTTC	CSTKQGPYEQYF
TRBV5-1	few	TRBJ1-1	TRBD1	TGCGCCAGCAGCTTGGGACGGGGACAGGGGTACACTGAAGCTTTCTTT	CASSLGRGQGYTEAFF
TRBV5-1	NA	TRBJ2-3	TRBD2	TGCGCCAGCACCCTTAGCGGGAGAGCCACAGATACGCAGTATTTT	CASTLSGRATDTQYF
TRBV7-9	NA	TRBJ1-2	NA	TGTGCCAGCAGCCACTCCACAGGAGAATATGGCTACACCTTC	CASSHSTGEYGYTF
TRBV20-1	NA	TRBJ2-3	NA	TGCAGTGGTATGAGTATGGCTCTCCGAGAAAGGAATACGCAGTATTTT	CSGMSMALRERNTQYF
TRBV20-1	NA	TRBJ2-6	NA	TGCAGTGCTGCGGACAGCAACTCTGGGGCCAACGTCCTGACTTTC	CSAADSNSGANVLTF
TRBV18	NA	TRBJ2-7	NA	TGTGCCAGCTCACCAAGTGCAAGGGACGTTGGTTCCTACGAGCAGTACTTC	CASSPSARDVGSYEQYF
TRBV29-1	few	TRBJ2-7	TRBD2	TGCAGCGTTGAAGGGACTAGCGGGGCCTACGAGCAGTACTTC	CSVEGTSGAYEQYF
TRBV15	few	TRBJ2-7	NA	TGTGCCACCAGCATCTACGGGAGCACGTCGGGCGAGCAGTACTTC	CATSIYGSTSGEQYF
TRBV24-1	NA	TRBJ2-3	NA	TGTGCCACCGCTGACCGGGCAGATACGCAGTATTTT	CATADRADTQYF
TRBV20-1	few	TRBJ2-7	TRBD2	TGCAGTGCCACGGGGGCGGGGGGGCCCTACGAGCAGTACTTC	CSATGAGGPYEQYF
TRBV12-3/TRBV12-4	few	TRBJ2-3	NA	TGTGCCAGCAGCCCGAGGTATTTGAGGGCAGATACGCAGTATTTT	CASSPRYLRADTQYF
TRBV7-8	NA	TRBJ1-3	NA	TGTGCCAGCAGCTTAGTGAGTCAGTCTGGAAACACCATATATTTT	CASSLVSQSGNTIYF
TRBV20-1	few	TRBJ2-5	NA	TGCAGTGGCGGAGTAGAGACCCAGTACTTC	CSGGVETQYF